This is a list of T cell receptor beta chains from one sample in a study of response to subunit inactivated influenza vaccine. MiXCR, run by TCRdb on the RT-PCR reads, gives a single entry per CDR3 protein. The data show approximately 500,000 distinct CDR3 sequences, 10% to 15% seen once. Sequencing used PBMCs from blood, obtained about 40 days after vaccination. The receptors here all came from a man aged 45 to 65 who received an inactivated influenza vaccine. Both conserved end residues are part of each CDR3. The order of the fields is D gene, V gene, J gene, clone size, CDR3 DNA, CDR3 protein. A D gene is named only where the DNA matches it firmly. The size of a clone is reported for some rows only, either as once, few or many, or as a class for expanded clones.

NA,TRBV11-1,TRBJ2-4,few,TGTGCCAGCAGCTTTGATCAGAAAAACATTCAGTACTTC,CASSFDQKNIQYF
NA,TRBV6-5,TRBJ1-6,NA,TGTGCCAGCAGTTCGAGCCGAATCGGGGATTCACCCCTCCACTTT,CASSSSRIGDSPLHF
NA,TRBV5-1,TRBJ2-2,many,TGCGCCAGCAGCTTGGGGACAAGGAACACCGGGGAGCTGTTTTTT,CASSLGTRNTGELFF
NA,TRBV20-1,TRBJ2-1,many,TGCAGTGCTAGATCCCCCGGCGGGCTCGGGTACAATGAGCAGTTCTTC,CSARSPGGLGYNEQFF
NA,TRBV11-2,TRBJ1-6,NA,TGTGCCAGCAGCGAGTTGGCAGGGGCCGTGGTCTCACCCCTCCACTTT,CASSELAGAVVSPLHF
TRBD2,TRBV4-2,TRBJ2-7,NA,TGTGCCAGCAGCCAATTAGGGCTTGAGCGGGGGGTCTACGAGCAGTACTTC,CASSQLGLERGVYEQYF
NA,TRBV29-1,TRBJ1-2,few,TGCAGCGTTGAAATTAGCAGAGTTAGCGGCTACACCTTC,CSVEISRVSGYTF
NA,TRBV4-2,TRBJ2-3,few,TGTGCCAGCAGCCACCCGGTCTCAGATACGCAGTATTTT,CASSHPVSDTQYF
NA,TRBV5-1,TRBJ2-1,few,TGCGCCAGCACGGCGGGAAATGTCGATGAGCAGTTCTTC,CASTAGNVDEQFF
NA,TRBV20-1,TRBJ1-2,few,TGCAGTGCTTCGAGGCCTGAACGGGACGGCTACACCTTC,CSASRPERDGYTF
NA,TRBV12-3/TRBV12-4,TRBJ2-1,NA,TGTGCCAGCAGTCCCCGAATCGGACCCTCCTACAATGAGCAGTTCTTC,CASSPRIGPSYNEQFF
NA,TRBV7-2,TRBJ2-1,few,TGTGCCAGCAGCTTAGACGGATACACGTGGAATGAGCAGTTCTTC,CASSLDGYTWNEQFF
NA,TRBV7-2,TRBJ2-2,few,TGTGCCAGCAGCCCGAGGAGACTGAACACCGGGGAGCTGTTTTTT,CASSPRRLNTGELFF
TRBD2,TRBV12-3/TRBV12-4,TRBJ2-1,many,TGTGCCAGCAGTCCACGACTAGCGGGAGCCCTCAATGAGCAGTTCTTC,CASSPRLAGALNEQFF
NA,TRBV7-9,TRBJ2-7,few,TGTGCCAGCAGCCGCGAAGGGGGGGCCGCGACCTACGAGCAGTACTTC,CASSREGGAATYEQYF
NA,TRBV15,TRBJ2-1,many,TGTGCCACCAGCAGAGAGCGATACAATGAGCAGTTCTTC,CATSRERYNEQFF
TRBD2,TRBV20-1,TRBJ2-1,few,TGCAGTGCTCAAAGCGGGACTGGTGGGGGTGAGCAGTTCTTC,CSAQSGTGGGEQFF
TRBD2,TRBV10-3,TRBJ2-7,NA,TGTGCCATCAGTGAGTTGGGGACTAGCGGGACCAGCTCCTACGAGCAGTACTTC,CAISELGTSGTSSYEQYF
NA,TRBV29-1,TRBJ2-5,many,TGCAGCGCGAGGCCAGGGGCGGAGACCCAGTACTTC,CSARPGAETQYF
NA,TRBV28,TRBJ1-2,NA,TGTGCCAGCAGACGGGGGGGGACTAACTATGGCTACACCTTC,CASRRGGTNYGYTF
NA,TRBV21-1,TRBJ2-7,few,TGTGCCAGCAGCAACTCAGTTTGGTACGAGCAGTACTTC,CASSNSVWYEQYF
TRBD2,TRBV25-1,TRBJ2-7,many,TGTGCCAGCAGTCGGACTAGCCCAAGGGAGCAGTACTTC,CASSRTSPREQYF
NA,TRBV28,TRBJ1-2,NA,TGTGCCAGCAGTTTACCGGGTCTGAGAGAAGGCTACACCTTC,CASSLPGLREGYTF
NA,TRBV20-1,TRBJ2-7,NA,TGCAGTGCTAGAGACGCGGGCTCCAGCTCCTACGAGCAGTACTTC,CSARDAGSSSYEQYF
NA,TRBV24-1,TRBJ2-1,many,TGTGCCACCAGTGACCCGGGACTCAACAATGAGCAGTTCTTC,CATSDPGLNNEQFF
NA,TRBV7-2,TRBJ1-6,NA,TGTGCCAGCAGCTTAGGGTCAGGGTGGACCTATAATTCACCCCTCCACTTT,CASSLGSGWTYNSPLHF
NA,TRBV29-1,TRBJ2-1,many,TGCAGCGTTGAAGCCAGGGGACGCGACAATGAGCAGTTCTTC,CSVEARGRDNEQFF
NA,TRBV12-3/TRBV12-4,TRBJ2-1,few,TGTGCCAGCACCATGGGTGGGGGGACAACGGGACTCCCCAATGAGCAGTTCTTC,CASTMGGGTTGLPNEQFF
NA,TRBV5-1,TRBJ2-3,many,TGCGCCAGCAGCTTGGACGTTCCAGATACGCAGTATTTT,CASSLDVPDTQYF